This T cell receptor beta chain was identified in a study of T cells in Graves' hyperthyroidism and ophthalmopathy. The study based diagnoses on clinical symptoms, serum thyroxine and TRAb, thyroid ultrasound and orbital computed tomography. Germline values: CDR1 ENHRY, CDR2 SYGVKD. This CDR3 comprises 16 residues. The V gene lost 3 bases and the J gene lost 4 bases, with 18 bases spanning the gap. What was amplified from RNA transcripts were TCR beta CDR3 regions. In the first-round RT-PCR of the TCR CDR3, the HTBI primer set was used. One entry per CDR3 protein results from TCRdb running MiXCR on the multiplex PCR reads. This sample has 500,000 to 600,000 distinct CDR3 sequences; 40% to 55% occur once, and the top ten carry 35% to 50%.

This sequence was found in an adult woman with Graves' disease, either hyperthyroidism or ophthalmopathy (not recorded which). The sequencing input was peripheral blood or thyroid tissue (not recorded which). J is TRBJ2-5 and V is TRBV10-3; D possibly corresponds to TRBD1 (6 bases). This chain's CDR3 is CAISEVQGFGGETQYF. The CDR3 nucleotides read TGTGCCATCAGTGAAGTGCAGGGGTTTGGAGGAGAGACCCAGTACTTC.